These 17 T cell receptor beta chains came from one sample sequenced in a study of T cells in tuberculosis. Generated by immunoSEQ multiplex PCR, the TCRdb table keeps only in-frame clones and is missing some. This sample yields tens of thousands of clones, of which approximately 89% are seen a single time; approximately 2.3% belongs to the top ten. Noted time point: new active TB diagnosis, blood taken before or within 7 days of starting treatment. Sequenced material: PBMCs, taken at tuberculosis diagnosis. These receptors all come from an adult with tuberculosis.

The chain carries TRBV6-5 and TRBJ1-5, with D tentatively TRBD1 (5 bases). Germline assignment: CDR1 MNHEY and CDR2 SVGAGI. The CDR3 covers 14 residues. V gave up 6 bases and J gave up 9 bases, with 18 bases separating them. As DNA, the CDR3 is TGTGCCAGCAGCTCGGGGGGAGGGAGAGGGCCCCAGCATTTT. Amino acids: CASSSGGGRGPQHF.

The chain joins TRBV19 to TRBJ1-5; D uncertain. Looked up from germline, CDR1 is LNHDA and CDR2 is SQIVND (reference sequence). The germline V and J ends were trimmed by 8 bases and 5 bases, with 13 bases remaining between them. This CDR3 is built from 13 residues. The CDR3 DNA reads TGTGCCAGTCATTATGAACTTCATCAGCCCCAGCATTTT. Amino acid sequence: CASHYELHQPQHF.

This sequence joins TRBV5-5 and TRBJ2-7; 9 bases align to TRBD1. Losses at the gene ends were 4 bases for V and 3 bases for J; bases not matched to a gene: 11. The CDR3 sequence is 16 residues long. Germline loops: CDR1 SGHKS, CDR2 YYEKEE (reference sequence). The CDR3 sequence: CASSLEGTGKYYEQYF. CDR3 nucleotide sequence: TGTGCCAGCAGCCTCGAAGGGACAGGGAAGTACTACGAGCAGTACTTC.

The chain employs TRBV6-6 and TRBJ1-5; 7 bases align to TRBD1. The CDR3 runs 14 residues. J was trimmed by 3 bases and V by 10 bases; bases with no gene match: 9. The germline V gene has CDR1 MNHNY and CDR2 SVGAGI (reference sequence). The CDR3 nucleotides read TGTGCCAACCCGGACAGGACCCTCAATCAGCCCCAGCATTTT. Residues: CANPDRTLNQPQHF.

V usage is TRBV2 and J usage is TRBJ2-7, with TRBD2 as a possible D gene (5 bases). The V gene lost 4 bases and the J gene lost 1 base, with 8 bases spanning the gap. The germline V gene encodes CDR1 SNHLY and CDR2 FYNNEI. This CDR3 has 13 amino acids. Here the CDR3 reads CASSGTVSYEQYV. The CDR3 DNA follows: TGTGCCAGCAGTGGGACTGTTTCCTACGAGCAGTACGTC.

The chain carries TRBV7-3 and TRBJ2-1; TRBD1 agrees at 8 bases. V shed 5 bases, J shed 0 bases, and the junction held 3 bases outside the gene matches. This CDR3 comprises 15 residues. Germline lookup yields CDR1 SGHTA and CDR2 FQGTGA. The CDR3 nucleotides read TGTGCCAGCAGCCCAGGGGGCCGCTCCTACAATGAGCAGTTCTTC. This gives the protein CASSPGGRSYNEQFF. Variable domain in full (rest from reference TRBV7-3 and TRBJ2-1): GAGVSQTPSNKVTEKGKYVELRCDPISGHTALYWYRQSLGQGPEFLIYFQGTGAADDSGLPNDRFFAVRPEGSVSTLKIQRTERGDSAVYLCASSPGGRSYNEQFFGPGTRLTVL.

This clone has only one observation. CDR3 residues: CASSLRGHGGIWDTGELFF. CDR3 nucleotides: TGTGCCAGCAGTTTACGGGGCCACGGAGGGATTTGGGACACCGGGGAGCTGTTTTTT. This sequence joins TRBV27 and TRBJ2-2; D perhaps matches TRBD2 (6 bases). Trimming left V 2 bases short and J 3 bases short, with 22 bases between. Germline assignment: CDR1 MNHEY and CDR2 SMNVEV (reference sequence). CDR3 length: 19 residues.

The chain couples TRBV30 to TRBJ1-5; D perhaps matches TRBD1 (5 bases). This CDR3 is 14 amino acids long. CDR1 and CDR2 (germline): GTSNPN, SVGIG (reference sequence). Trimming shortened V by 4 bases and J by 4 bases, and 14 bases separated the two germline ends. CDR3 loop: CAWKGQGLNQPQHF. Written as DNA, the CDR3 is TGTGCCTGGAAAGGGCAGGGATTAAATCAGCCCCAGCATTTT. Full variable domain (remainder filled in from reference TRBV30 and TRBJ1-5): SQTIHQWPATLVQPVGSPLSLECTVEGTSNPNLYWYRQAAGRGLQLLFYSVGIGQISSEVPQNLSASRPQDRQFILSSKKLLLSDSGFYLCAWKGQGLNQPQHFGDGTRLSIL.

The V call is TRBV29-1, the J call TRBJ2-5; maybe TRBD2 (6 bases). The V gene's germline CDR1 is SQVTM and CDR2 ANQGSEA. V was trimmed by 0 bases and J by 4 bases, leaving 12 bases between them. The CDR3 runs to 14 residues. The CDR3 sequence is CSVEDRGGVETQYF. The CDR3 DNA reads TGCAGCGTTGAAGATCGAGGAGGGGTAGAGACCCAGTACTTC.

The J gene is TRBJ2-1, the V gene TRBV29-1, with a tentative D call TRBD2 (5 bases). Germline V gene sequence: CDR1 SQVTM, CDR2 ANQGSEA. This CDR3 is 16 amino acids long. V lost 2 bases and J 2 bases, leaving 16 bases between the germline ends. CDR3 DNA sequence: TGCAGCGTTGAAAAAGGGAGCTATCCCCCCTACAATGAGCAGTTCTTC. Amino acids: CSVEKGSYPPYNEQFF.

This clone showed up just a few times. The chain has TRBV10-2 and TRBJ2-7, with D perhaps matching TRBD1 (6 bases). The CDR3 is made up of 15 amino acids. V lost 0 bases and J 2 bases, leaving 11 bases between the germline ends. Per germline, CDR1 WSHSY and CDR2 SAAADI. CDR3 sequence reads: CASSESRQATYEQYV. DNA for the CDR3: TGCGCCAGCAGTGAGTCGAGACAGGCCACCTACGAGCAGTACGTC.

The DNA of the CDR3 is TGTGCCTGGAACCGGGGGGGGTTTAGCTACGAGCAGTACGTC. Translated: CAWNRGGFSYEQYV. The rearrangement links TRBV30 to TRBJ2-7, with 8 bases that match TRBD2. CDR3 length equals 14 residues. Losses at the gene ends were 4 bases for V and 3 bases for J; bases not matched to a gene: 8. Germline V lookup: CDR1 GTSNPN, CDR2 SVGIG (reference sequence).

The chain couples TRBV25-1 to TRBJ1-1; TRBD1 agrees at 7 bases. The germline CDR1 and CDR2 sequences are MGHDK and SYGVNS. The junction had 1 base not matched to a gene; V was cut back by 2 bases and J by 4 bases. The CDR3 is made up of 13 amino acids. The CDR3 reads CASSEHRGTEAFF. CDR3 nucleotide sequence: TGTGCCAGCAGTGAACACAGGGGCACTGAAGCTTTCTTT. Looking up the rest from reference TRBV25-1 and TRBJ1-1 gives the full variable domain: EADIYQTPRYLVIGTGKKITLECSQTMGHDKMYWYQQDPGMELHLIHYSYGVNSTEKGDLSSESTVSRIRTEHFPLTLESARPSHTSQYLCASSEHRGTEAFFGQGTRLTVV.

This clone occurred once. The CDR3 bases are TGTGCCAGCAGCTCCATGGGACTCGGATTATACGAGCAGTACGTC. Translating gives CASSSMGLGLYEQYV. V and J are TRBV28 and TRBJ2-7; TRBD2 might be the D (6 bases). Germline V gene sequence: CDR1 MDHEN, CDR2 SYDVKM. The CDR3 length is 15 residues. Trimming removed 6 bases at V and 4 bases at J, with 19 bases between.

The chain combines TRBV27 with TRBJ1-1; a possible D gene is TRBD1 (5 bases). CDR3 length: 13 amino acids. The V end was cut by 4 bases, the J end by 5 bases, with 11 bases between. Germline V gene sequence: CDR1 MNHEY, CDR2 SMNVEV (reference sequence). This CDR3 is CASSWEGRTEAFF. CDR3 nucleotides: TGTGCCAGCAGTTGGGAGGGGAGGACTGAAGCTTTCTTT.

The rearrangement uses TRBV2 and TRBJ2-3; D gene uncertain. Germline CDR1 SNHLY, CDR2 FYNNEI. CDR3 length: 11 residues. Trimming removed 6 bases from V and 6 bases from J, with 7 bases in between. The CDR3 is CASRLSDTQYF. The CDR3 bases are TGTGCCAGCAGGTTGAGTGATACGCAGTATTTT.

The rearrangement links TRBV30 to TRBJ2-2, with D possibly matching TRBD1 (5 bases). The CDR3 extends over 12 amino acids. Germline-derived CDR1 and CDR2 are GTSNPN and SVGIG (reference sequence). With 8 bases removed from V and 7 bases from J, the gap between germline ends came to 14 bases. CDR3 in DNA: TGTGCCCGTAGACAGAGTCACGGGGAGCTGTTTTTT. It translates to CARRQSHGELFF.